This T cell receptor (beta chain) is from a study of blood T cell repertoires in COVID-19. Study context: Samples of COVID-19 (acute and convalescent) were obtained from the United States, Italy and Spain. Sources were T cells, B-cell-depleted T cells, or PBMCs; the material itself was cDNA or gDNA.

This table comes from immunoSEQ multiplex PCR, and its TCRdb copy is limited to in-frame clones, with some not included. The data show 120,000 or so clones, about 72% seen once. The V gene's germline CDR1 is LNHDA and CDR2 SQIVND (reference sequence). There are 15 residues in the CDR3. Trimming removed 7 bases at V and 0 bases at J, with 13 bases between. This clone has a single count. Input material: peripheral blood. The sequence was obtained from a woman aged 60-75 years with acute or convalescent COVID-19. The chain has TRBV19 and TRBJ1-3; maybe TRBD1 (6 bases). CDR3 nucleotide sequence: TGTGCCAGTACCGGACAGAGATTCTCTGGAAACACCATATATTTT. Translated: CASTGQRFSGNTIYF.